These 16 T cell receptor beta chains were sequenced from one sample in a study of blood T cell repertoires in COVID-19. Repertoires were generated with immunoSEQ multiplex PCR, while TCRdb's copy carries only in-frame clones and drops some. The data hold 70,000 to 85,000 clones, with about four fifths observed a single time. The sequencing input was peripheral blood. The receptors derive from a human donor in a cohort sampled during active COVID-19.

This chain joins TRBV19 and TRBJ2-1; D remains ambiguous. V lost 3 bases and J lost 2, with 8 bases in between. CDR1 is LNHDA and CDR2 is SQIVND in the germline V gene (reference sequence). This CDR3 is built from 14 residues. CDR3 in amino acids: CASSMATTYNEQFF. Here the CDR3 DNA reads TGTGCCAGTAGTATGGCCACAACCTACAATGAGCAGTTCTTC.

The chain carries TRBV28 and TRBJ2-7, with 7 bases identical to TRBD1. CDR3 length: 14 amino acids. Trimming removed 2 bases from V and 5 bases from J; junction bases left unmatched: 6. The germline CDR1 and CDR2 sequences are MDHEN and SYDVKM. The CDR3 reads CASSLNRGAHEQYF. The CDR3 DNA follows: TGTGCCAGCAGTTTAAACAGGGGTGCCCACGAGCAGTACTTC.

This clone was recorded a few times. This chain's CDR3 is CASINPRGGLNEQFF. For the CDR3, the DNA is TGTGCCAGCATCAACCCTAGGGGGGGGCTAAATGAGCAGTTCTTC. The rearrangement uses TRBV28 and TRBJ2-1, with a weak D call TRBD2 (7 bases). The CDR3 is 15 amino acids. Germline values: CDR1 MDHEN, CDR2 SYDVKM. Trimming took 7 bases from V and 7 from J, leaving 20 bases between them.

This chain links TRBV5-1 with TRBJ2-7; the match to TRBD1 covers 7 bases. Losses at the gene ends were 4 bases for V and 4 bases for J; bases not matched to a gene: 11. The germline V gene encodes CDR1 SGHRS and CDR2 YFSETQ. This CDR3 comprises 15 residues. CDR3 loop: CASSDPRQGPYEQYF. The CDR3 bases are TGCGCCAGCAGCGACCCCCGACAGGGTCCTTACGAGCAGTACTTC.

The V and J genes are TRBV3-1 (or the pseudogene TRBV3-2) and TRBJ1-2; D might be TRBD1 (6 bases). This CDR3 is 16 amino acids long. Trimming pared 2 bases from V and 7 bases from J, leaving 20 bases between. Germline CDR1 and CDR2: LGHDT and YNNKEL (reference sequence). The CDR3 region has the DNA TGTGCCAGCAGCCAACCCCCCGGCAGGGGCGTGTTTGGCTACACCTTC. Translating gives CASSQPPGRGVFGYTF.

This clone was seen a handful of times. The rearrangement uses TRBV3-1 (or the pseudogene TRBV3-2) and TRBJ2-3; 8 bases fit TRBD1. V lost 4 bases to trimming and J lost 2 bases; unmatched junction nucleotides: 5. CDR3 length equals 15 residues. Germline V gene sequence: CDR1 LGHDT, CDR2 YNNKEL (reference sequence). In nucleotides, the CDR3 is TGTGCCAGCAGCCCCAGGGGGCCGGACACAGATACGCAGTATTTT. It encodes CASSPRGPDTDTQYF.

The V and J genes are TRBV11-2 and TRBJ2-2; D is unresolved. Germline loops: CDR1 SGHAT, CDR2 FQNNGV. The CDR3 consists of 15 residues. Trimming removed 5 bases from V and 0 bases from J, with 10 bases in between. In nucleotides, the CDR3 is TGTGCCAGCAGCGCCTCGGTGCCGAACACCGGGGAGCTGTTTTTT. Its protein is CASSASVPNTGELFF.

The genes are TRBV6-6 and TRBJ2-3, with D possibly being TRBD2 (6 bases). Trimming cost V 8 bases and J 3 bases, with 12 bases left between them. The CDR3 is made up of 13 amino acids. The germline gives CDR1 MNHNY, CDR2 SVGAGI (reference sequence). The CDR3 sequence is CASGWRGTDTQYF. For the CDR3, the DNA is TGTGCCAGCGGCTGGCGGGGAACAGATACGCAGTATTTT.

The chain is built from TRBV2 and TRBJ2-3; 7 bases are a match to TRBD1. Germline V gene lookup returns CDR1 SNHLY and CDR2 FYNNEI. The junction had 6 bases not matched to a gene; V was cut back by 5 bases and J by 4 bases. The CDR3 is made up of 14 amino acids. The chain's CDR3 is CASSLDRAADTQYF. DNA for the CDR3: TGTGCCAGCAGTTTAGACAGGGCTGCAGATACGCAGTATTTT.

The CDR3: CASSLSGLSYEQYF. The CDR3 DNA reads TGTGCCAGCAGCTTAAGCGGCCTTTCCTACGAGCAGTACTTC. This rearrangement joins TRBV11-2 to TRBJ2-7; a weak D match, TRBD2 (5 bases). CDR3 size: 14 residues. V lost 2 bases to trimming and J lost 1 base, with 9 bases between them. Germline V CDR1 and CDR2: SGHAT, FQNNGV. Combining the CDR3 with reference TRBV11-2 and TRBJ2-7 gives the whole variable domain EAGVAQSPRYKIIEKRQSVAFWCNPISGHATLYWYQQILGQGPKLLIQFQNNGVVDDSQLPKDRFSAERLKGVDSTLKIQPAKLEDSAVYLCASSLSGLSYEQYFGPGTRLTVT.

This clone was recorded a few times. The chain combines TRBV15 with TRBJ2-7; 7 nucleotides line up with TRBD1. The CDR3 runs to 15 residues. The germline V gene encodes CDR1 LNHNV and CDR2 YYDKDF (reference sequence). The trim removed 0 bases at V and 5 bases at J, leaving 7 bases unmatched. The CDR3 nucleotides read TGTGCCACCAGCAGAGAGACAGGGATTGTCGACGAGCAGTACTTC. It specifies CATSRETGIVDEQYF. Filled out from reference TRBV15 and TRBJ2-7, the complete variable domain reads DAMVIQNPRYQVTQFGKPVTLSCSQTLNHNVMYWYQQKSSQAPKLLFHYYDKDFNNEADTPDNFQSRRPNTSFCFLDIRSPGLGDTAMYLCATSRETGIVDEQYFGPGTRLTVT.

The genes are TRBV7-3 and TRBJ2-3, with D uncertain. The ends were cut back, 3 bases at V and 5 bases at J, with 12 bases in the middle. This CDR3 has 14 residues. Per the germline V gene, CDR1 is SGHTA and CDR2 is FQGTGA. CDR3 sequence: CASSFFARGDTQYF. CDR3 nucleotide sequence: TGTGCCAGCAGCTTTTTCGCCCGCGGAGATACGCAGTATTTT.

V usage is TRBV18 and J usage is TRBJ2-5, with TRBD1 identical over 11 bases. The CDR3 covers 16 residues. CDR1 is KGHSH, CDR2 LQKENI, per germline. J gave up 4 bases and V 6 bases, and 10 bases lay outside the gene matches. Written as DNA, the CDR3 is TGTGCCAGCTCCGAATCCCCCGGGACAGGGGGAGAGACCCAGTACTTC. It encodes CASSESPGTGGETQYF.

This clone has a handful of counts. The gene calls are TRBV18 and TRBJ2-5, with 8 bases lining up with TRBD1. With V trimmed by 7 bases and J by 7 bases, 11 bases remained unmatched. CDR1 and CDR2 from the germline V gene are KGHSH and LQKENI. The CDR3 covers 14 residues. The CDR3 protein is CASYSGTGEGTQYF. Written as DNA, the CDR3 is TGTGCCAGCTACTCCGGGACAGGAGAAGGGACCCAGTACTTC.

The chain is built from TRBV2 and TRBJ2-3, with TRBD2 identical over 8 bases. This CDR3 is 15 amino acids long. V was pared by 5 bases and J by 1 base, with 5 bases of the junction left unmatched. CDR1 is SNHLY and CDR2 is FYNNEI in the germline V gene. The DNA of the CDR3 is TGTGCCAGCAGTATCGGGGGGGTGGGCACAGATACGCAGTATTTT. Protein sequence: CASSIGGVGTDTQYF.

This chain joins TRBV9 and TRBJ1-1; no reliable D call. Trimming left V 3 bases short and J 1 base short, with 10 bases between. CDR1 SGDLS and CDR2 YYNGEE come from the germline V gene. The CDR3 consists of 14 residues. Written as DNA, the CDR3 is TGTGCCAGCAGCGCCGTGCAGGAGAACACTGAAGCTTTCTTT. Encoded protein: CASSAVQENTEAFF.